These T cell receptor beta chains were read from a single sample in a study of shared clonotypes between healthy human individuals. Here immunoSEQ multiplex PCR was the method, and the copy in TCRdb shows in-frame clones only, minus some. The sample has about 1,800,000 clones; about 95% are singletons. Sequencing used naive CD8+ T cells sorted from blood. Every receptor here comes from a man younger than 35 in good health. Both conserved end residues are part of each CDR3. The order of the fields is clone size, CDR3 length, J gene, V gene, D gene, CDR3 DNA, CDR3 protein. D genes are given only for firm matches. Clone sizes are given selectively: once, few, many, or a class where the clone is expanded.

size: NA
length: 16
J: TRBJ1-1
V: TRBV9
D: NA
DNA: TGTGCCAGCAGCGTAGGAGTACAGGGAGGTTACACTGAAGCTTTCTTT
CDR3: CASSVGVQGGYTEAFF

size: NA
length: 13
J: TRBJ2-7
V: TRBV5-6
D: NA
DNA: TGTGCCAGCAGCCAGGGGGGCTCCTACGAGCAGTACTTC
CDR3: CASSQGGSYEQYF

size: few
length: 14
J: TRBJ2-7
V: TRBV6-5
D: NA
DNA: TGTGCCAGCAGTTACTCGGCAGGGACCTACGAGCAGTACTTC
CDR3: CASSYSAGTYEQYF

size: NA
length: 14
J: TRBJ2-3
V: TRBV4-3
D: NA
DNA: TGCGCCAGCAGCCAAGGAGGGAGCGCAGATACGCAGTATTTT
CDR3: CASSQGGSADTQYF

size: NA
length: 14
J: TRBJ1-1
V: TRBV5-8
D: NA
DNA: TGTGCCAGCAGCTTGGCCCTAGGTACTACTGAAGCTTTCTTT
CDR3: CASSLALGTTEAFF

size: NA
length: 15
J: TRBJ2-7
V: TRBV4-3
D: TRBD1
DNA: TGCGCCAGCAGCCAATACAGGGGGAGCTCCTACGAGCAGTACTTC
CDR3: CASSQYRGSSYEQYF

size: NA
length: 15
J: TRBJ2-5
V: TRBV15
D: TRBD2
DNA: TGTGCCACCAGCAGAGATCTAGGACTAGCGGAGGCCCAGTACTTC
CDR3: CATSRDLGLAEAQYF

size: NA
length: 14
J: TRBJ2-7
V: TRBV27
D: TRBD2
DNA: TGTGCCAGCAGTTTAGCTAGCGGGGTCTACGAGCAGTACTTC
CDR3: CASSLASGVYEQYF

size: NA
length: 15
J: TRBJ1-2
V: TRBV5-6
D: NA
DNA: TGTGCCAGCAGCTCAGAGCGGGAGGATAACTATGGCTACACCTTC
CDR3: CASSSEREDNYGYTF

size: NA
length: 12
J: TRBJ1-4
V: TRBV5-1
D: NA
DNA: TGCGCCAGCAGCGAAGATAGCGAAAAACTGTTTTTT
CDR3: CASSEDSEKLFF

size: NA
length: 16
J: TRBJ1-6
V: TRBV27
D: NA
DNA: TGTGCCAGCAGTTTATCAGGGCCGGACTATAATTCACCCCTCCACTTT
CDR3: CASSLSGPDYNSPLHF

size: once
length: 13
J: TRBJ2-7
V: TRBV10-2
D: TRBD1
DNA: TGCGCCAGCAAGGGACAGCCCTCCTACGAGCAGTACTTC
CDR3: CASKGQPSYEQYF

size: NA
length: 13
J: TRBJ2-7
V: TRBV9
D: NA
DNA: TGTGCCAGCAGCGTAGGAGGGGCGGACGAGCAGTACTTC
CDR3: CASSVGGADEQYF

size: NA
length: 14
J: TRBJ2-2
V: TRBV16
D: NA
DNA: TGTGCCAGCAGCCAATCGGGTAGCGGCGGGGAGCTGTTTTTT
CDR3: CASSQSGSGGELFF

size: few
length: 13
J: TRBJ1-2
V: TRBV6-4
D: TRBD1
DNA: TGTGCCAGCAGTGAGACAGGGACCTATGGCTACACCTTC
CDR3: CASSETGTYGYTF

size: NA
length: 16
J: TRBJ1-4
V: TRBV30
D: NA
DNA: TGTGCCTGGAGTGTATCCCAGGGGCCGAATAATGAAAAACTGTTTTTT
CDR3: CAWSVSQGPNNEKLFF

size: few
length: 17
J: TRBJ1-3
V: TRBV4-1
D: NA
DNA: TGCGCCAGCAGCCAAGTGAACACCGCCCGGGAGGGAAACACCATATATTTT
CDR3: CASSQVNTAREGNTIYF

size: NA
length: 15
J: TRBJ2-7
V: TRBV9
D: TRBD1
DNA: TGTGCCAGCAGCGCCACCCCCGACAGGGCCTACGAGCAGTACTTC
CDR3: CASSATPDRAYEQYF

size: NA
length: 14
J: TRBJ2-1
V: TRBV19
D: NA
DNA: TGTGCCAGTAGTACCACCCCAGTGGGCTATGAGCAGTTCTTC
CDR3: CASSTTPVGYEQFF

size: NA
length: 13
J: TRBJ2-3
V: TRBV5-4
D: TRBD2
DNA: TGTGCCAGCAGCTTCGCGGGGGCAGATACGCAGTATTTT
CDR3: CASSFAGADTQYF

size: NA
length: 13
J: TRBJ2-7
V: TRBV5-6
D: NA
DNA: TGTGCCAGCAGCTCGGGGTTGACCTACGAGCAGTACTTC
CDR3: CASSSGLTYEQYF

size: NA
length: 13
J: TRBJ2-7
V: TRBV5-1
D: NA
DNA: TGCGCCAGCAGCTTAGCTGGTATATACGAGCAGTACTTC
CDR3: CASSLAGIYEQYF

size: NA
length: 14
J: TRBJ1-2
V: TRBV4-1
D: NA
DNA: TGCGCCAGCAGCCCCGAGGGGGGCCTCTATGGCTACACCTTC
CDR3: CASSPEGGLYGYTF

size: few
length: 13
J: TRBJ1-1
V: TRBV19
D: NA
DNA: TGTGCCAGTAGTATTCAGGGAGGCACTGAAGCTTTCTTT
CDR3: CASSIQGGTEAFF

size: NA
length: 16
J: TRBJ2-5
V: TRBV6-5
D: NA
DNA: TGTGCCAGCAGTTTGGCAGCCTCGACAGGCCAAGAGACCCAGTACTTC
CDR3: CASSLAASTGQETQYF

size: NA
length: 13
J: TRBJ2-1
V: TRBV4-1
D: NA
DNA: TGCGCCAGCAGCCAAGGACTCTACAATGAGCAGTTCTTC
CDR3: CASSQGLYNEQFF

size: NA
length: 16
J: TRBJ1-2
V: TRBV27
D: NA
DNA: TGTGCCAGCACCCCCACCGCCGGGACACCTCATTATGGCTACACCTTC
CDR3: CASTPTAGTPHYGYTF

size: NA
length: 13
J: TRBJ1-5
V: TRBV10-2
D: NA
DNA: TGCGCCAGCAGTGAGACAGAGGGTCAGCCCCAGCATTTT
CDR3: CASSETEGQPQHF

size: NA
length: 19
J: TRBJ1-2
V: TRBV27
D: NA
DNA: TGTGCCAGCAGTCCCCACGGCTACAGAGACTTAACAGCTAACTATGGCTACACCTTC
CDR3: CASSPHGYRDLTANYGYTF

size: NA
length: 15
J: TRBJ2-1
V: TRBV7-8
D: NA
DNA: TGTGCCAGCAGCTATTGGAGCGGAGACTACAATGAGCAGTTCTTC
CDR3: CASSYWSGDYNEQFF

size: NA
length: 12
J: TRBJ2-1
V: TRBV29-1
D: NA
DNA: TGCAGCGGTCGCGGGATTCACAATGAGCAGTTCTTC
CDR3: CSGRGIHNEQFF

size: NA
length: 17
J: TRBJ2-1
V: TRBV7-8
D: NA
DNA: TGTGCCAGCAGCTTAGCTTCCGGGACTTGGGCAGACAGTGAGCAGTTCTTC
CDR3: CASSLASGTWADSEQFF

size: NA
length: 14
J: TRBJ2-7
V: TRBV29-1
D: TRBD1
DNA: TGCAGCGTTGAAGATCCGGGACAGACCTACGAGCAGTACTTC
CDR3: CSVEDPGQTYEQYF

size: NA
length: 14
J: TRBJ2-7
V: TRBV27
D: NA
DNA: TGTGCCAGCAGATTAACAGGGTTCTCCTACGAGCAGTACTTC
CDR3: CASRLTGFSYEQYF

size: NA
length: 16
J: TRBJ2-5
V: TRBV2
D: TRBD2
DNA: TGTGCCAGCAGGGGGACTAGCGGAGCCGGTTGGGAGACCCAGTACTTC
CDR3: CASRGTSGAGWETQYF

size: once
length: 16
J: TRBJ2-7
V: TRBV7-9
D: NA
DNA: TGTGCCAGCAGCTTATTCGCCGGGTTGCCTTGGGACGAGCAGTACTTC
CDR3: CASSLFAGLPWDEQYF

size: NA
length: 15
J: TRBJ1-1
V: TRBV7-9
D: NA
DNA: TGTGCCAGCAGCTTAGAACAGGGATTGCACACTGAAGCTTTCTTT
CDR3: CASSLEQGLHTEAFF

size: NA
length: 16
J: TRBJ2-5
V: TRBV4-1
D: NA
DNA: TGCGCCAGCAGCGGGAGGGGGAGGGGACTACAAGAGACCCAGTACTTC
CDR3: CASSGRGRGLQETQYF

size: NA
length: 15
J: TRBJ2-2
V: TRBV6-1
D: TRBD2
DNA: TGTGCCAGCAGCGGACTAGCCCCCGGCACCGGGGAGCTGTTTTTT
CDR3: CASSGLAPGTGELFF

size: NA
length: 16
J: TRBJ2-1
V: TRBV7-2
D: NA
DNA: TGTGCCAGCAGCTTAGTCCAGGGAGTGGTCTACAATGAGCAGTTCTTC
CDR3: CASSLVQGVVYNEQFF

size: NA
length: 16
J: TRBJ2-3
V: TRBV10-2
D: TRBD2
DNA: TGCGCCAGCAGTGCAATAGCGGGGGCTTACACAGATACGCAGTATTTT
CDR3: CASSAIAGAYTDTQYF

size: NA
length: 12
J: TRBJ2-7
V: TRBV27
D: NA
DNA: TGTGCCAGCAGTCTTCAAGGTTACGAGCAGTACTTC
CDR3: CASSLQGYEQYF

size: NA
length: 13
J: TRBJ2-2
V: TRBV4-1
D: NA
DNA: TGCGCCAGCAGCCAGCCCGGGACCCCATCCATGGGATTT
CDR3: CASSQPGTPSMGF

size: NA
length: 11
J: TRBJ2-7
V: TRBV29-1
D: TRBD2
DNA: TGCAGCGTTGTCCGGGGGGGCGAGCAGTACTTC
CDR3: CSVVRGGEQYF

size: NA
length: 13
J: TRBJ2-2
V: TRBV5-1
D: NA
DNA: TGCGCCAGCAGCGCGATGGGGACCGGGGAGCTGTTTTTT
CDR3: CASSAMGTGELFF

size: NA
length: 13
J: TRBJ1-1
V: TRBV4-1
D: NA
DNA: TGCGCCAGCAGCCAATCATGGGGGCCTGAAGCTTTCTTT
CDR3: CASSQSWGPEAFF

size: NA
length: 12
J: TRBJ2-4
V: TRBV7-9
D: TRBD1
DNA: TGTGCCAGCACAGGGGGCAAAAACATTCAGTACTTC
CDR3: CASTGGKNIQYF

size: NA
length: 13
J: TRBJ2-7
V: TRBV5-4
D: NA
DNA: TGTGCCAGCAGCTTTGGGGGCTCCTACGAGCAGTACTTC
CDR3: CASSFGGSYEQYF

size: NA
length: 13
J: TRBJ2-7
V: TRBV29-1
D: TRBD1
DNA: TGCAGCGTTCTGACAGGGGACCACTACGAGCAGTACTTC
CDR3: CSVLTGDHYEQYF

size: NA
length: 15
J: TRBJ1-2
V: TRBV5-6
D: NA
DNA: TGTGCCAGCAGCCAACCCACGACGTATGACTATGGCTACACCTTC
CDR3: CASSQPTTYDYGYTF

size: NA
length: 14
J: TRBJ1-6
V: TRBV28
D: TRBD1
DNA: TGTGCCAGCAGCCGGGACAGGGAAGGGTCACCCCTCCACTTT
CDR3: CASSRDREGSPLHF

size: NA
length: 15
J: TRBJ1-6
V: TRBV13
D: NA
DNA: TGTGCCAGCAGCTCCCGGGACGAAGATAATTCACCCCTCCACTTT
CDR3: CASSSRDEDNSPLHF

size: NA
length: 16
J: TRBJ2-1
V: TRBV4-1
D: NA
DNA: TGCGCCAGCAGCCATTTCGGAGGGGGGGCCTACAATGAGCAGTTCTTC
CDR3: CASSHFGGGAYNEQFF

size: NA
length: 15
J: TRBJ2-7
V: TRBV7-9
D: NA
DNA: TGTGCCAGCAGCTTAGTAGAGGGCCCAGCCTACGAGCAGTACTTC
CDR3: CASSLVEGPAYEQYF

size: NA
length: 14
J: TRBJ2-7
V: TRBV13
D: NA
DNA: TGTGCCAGCAGCTTAGAATCGGCCTCCTACGAGCAGTACTTC
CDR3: CASSLESASYEQYF

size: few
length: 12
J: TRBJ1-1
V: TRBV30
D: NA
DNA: TGTGCCGGAAGTGGGGGGGTACCTGAAGCTTTCTTT
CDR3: CAGSGGVPEAFF

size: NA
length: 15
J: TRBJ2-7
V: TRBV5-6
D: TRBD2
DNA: TGTGCCAGCAGCTCAACTAGCGGCCTGTCCTACGAGCAGTACTTC
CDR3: CASSSTSGLSYEQYF

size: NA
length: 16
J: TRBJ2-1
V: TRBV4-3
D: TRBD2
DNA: TGCGCCAGCAGCCTTGCGGGAGGGCCTAGCTACAATGAGCAGTTCTTC
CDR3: CASSLAGGPSYNEQFF

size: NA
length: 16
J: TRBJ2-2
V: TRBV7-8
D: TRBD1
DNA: TGTGCCAGCAACAATATATACAGGGGGCGTACCGGGGAGCTGTTTTTT
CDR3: CASNNIYRGRTGELFF